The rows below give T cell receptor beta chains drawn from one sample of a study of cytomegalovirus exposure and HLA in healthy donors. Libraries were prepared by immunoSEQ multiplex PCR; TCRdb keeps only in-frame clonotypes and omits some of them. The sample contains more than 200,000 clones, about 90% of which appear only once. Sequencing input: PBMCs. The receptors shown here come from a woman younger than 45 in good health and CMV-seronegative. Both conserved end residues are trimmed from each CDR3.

cdr3_aa: ASTPGETQY; j_call: TRBJ2-5; v_call: TRBV7-9
cdr3_aa: ATSMNQGLYNEQF; j_call: TRBJ2-1; v_call: TRBV15
cdr3_aa: ASSRAGELF; j_call: TRBJ2-2; v_call: TRBV27
cdr3_aa: ASSQVTSGSNEQF; j_call: TRBJ2-1; v_call: TRBV4-3
cdr3_aa: ASSLSGLGTDTQY; j_call: TRBJ2-3; v_call: TRBV27
cdr3_aa: ASSLSREQY; j_call: TRBJ2-7; v_call: TRBV28
cdr3_aa: SVSVGGAGPEAF; j_call: TRBJ1-1; v_call: TRBV29-1
cdr3_aa: ASSLSLEVPETQY; j_call: TRBJ2-5; v_call: TRBV5-1
cdr3_aa: ASSTTPSYEQY; j_call: TRBJ2-7; v_call: TRBV9
cdr3_aa: ASRLAPARRPNGDYYFEQY; j_call: TRBJ2-7; v_call: TRBV12-2
cdr3_aa: ASSVQQGILSGANVLT; j_call: TRBJ2-6; v_call: TRBV9
cdr3_aa: ASKAGTSGSNEQF; j_call: TRBJ2-1; v_call: TRBV2
cdr3_aa: ASSDGQGANNEQF; j_call: TRBJ2-1; v_call: TRBV6-1
cdr3_aa: ASSSPTGELF; j_call: TRBJ2-2; v_call: TRBV11-1
cdr3_aa: ASSGGDYGYT; j_call: TRBJ1-2; v_call: TRBV18
cdr3_aa: ASSSTGVSYEQY; j_call: TRBJ2-7; v_call: TRBV28
cdr3_aa: ASALILEQETQY; j_call: TRBJ2-5; v_call: TRBV28
cdr3_aa: ASSLTAISTDTQY; j_call: TRBJ2-3; v_call: TRBV27
cdr3_aa: ASSQVGPHMGETQY; j_call: TRBJ2-5; v_call: TRBV4-1
cdr3_aa: ASSLGSTEAF; j_call: TRBJ1-1; v_call: TRBV5-4
cdr3_aa: ASRRGRAYEQY; j_call: TRBJ2-7; v_call: TRBV6-5
cdr3_aa: ASSRRNSGTYEQY; j_call: TRBJ2-7; v_call: TRBV5-4
cdr3_aa: ASSRDSGTDTQY; j_call: TRBJ2-3; v_call: TRBV7-3
cdr3_aa: ASSLGWTEAF; j_call: TRBJ1-1; v_call: TRBV5-1
cdr3_aa: ASSLPLLGSSYEQY; j_call: TRBJ2-7; v_call: TRBV7-9
cdr3_aa: ASSSSGGSPYEQY; j_call: TRBJ2-7; v_call: TRBV2
cdr3_aa: SAEDRVLGEQY; j_call: TRBJ2-7; v_call: TRBV29-1
cdr3_aa: ASLGGSTGELF; j_call: TRBJ2-2; v_call: TRBV6-6
cdr3_aa: ASSLTGVAGELF; j_call: TRBJ2-2; v_call: TRBV5-1
cdr3_aa: ASSEASTGRAEAF; j_call: TRBJ1-1; v_call: TRBV6-1
cdr3_aa: ASSQDQGASYEQY; j_call: TRBJ2-7; v_call: TRBV4-3
cdr3_aa: ASSVDHDTDTQY; j_call: TRBJ2-3; v_call: TRBV9
cdr3_aa: ASSYGTNGYEQY; j_call: TRBJ2-7; v_call: TRBV6-5
cdr3_aa: ASSSSGGVNEQY; j_call: TRBJ2-7; v_call: TRBV7-2
cdr3_aa: ASSLGPGSTDTQY; j_call: TRBJ2-3; v_call: TRBV7-9
cdr3_aa: ASRRGVYEQY; j_call: TRBJ2-7; v_call: TRBV6-5
cdr3_aa: ASSRLAGDNNEQF; j_call: TRBJ2-1; v_call: TRBV2
cdr3_aa: ASSERHSNQPQH; j_call: TRBJ1-5; v_call: TRBV6-1
cdr3_aa: ASSFFFEQY; j_call: TRBJ2-7; v_call: TRBV27
cdr3_aa: ASSLDWPPVATEQF; j_call: TRBJ2-1; v_call: TRBV27
cdr3_aa: ASSLADRGLQY; j_call: TRBJ2-5; v_call: TRBV7-2
cdr3_aa: ASSQNAGFLYNEQF; j_call: TRBJ2-1; v_call: TRBV4-1
cdr3_aa: ASSIAPVTVEQY; j_call: TRBJ2-7; v_call: TRBV28
cdr3_aa: ASSLELATDTQY; j_call: TRBJ2-3; v_call: TRBV5-4
cdr3_aa: ASTPVDPDYEQY; j_call: TRBJ2-7; v_call: TRBV28
cdr3_aa: ASSISDRGTLGAF; j_call: TRBJ1-1; v_call: TRBV19
cdr3_aa: ASSLVGQTRTDTQY; j_call: TRBJ2-3; v_call: TRBV11-2
cdr3_aa: ASSLGQGVYGYT; j_call: TRBJ1-2; v_call: TRBV28
cdr3_aa: ASSFRGGIGQETQY; j_call: TRBJ2-5; v_call: TRBV28
cdr3_aa: ASSSQAGSYEQY; j_call: TRBJ2-7; v_call: TRBV27
cdr3_aa: ATSRVAGTDTQY; j_call: TRBJ2-3; v_call: TRBV15
cdr3_aa: ATSRTGTRGTGELF; j_call: TRBJ2-2; v_call: TRBV19
cdr3_aa: ASSPTGGTGELF; j_call: TRBJ2-2; v_call: TRBV4-3